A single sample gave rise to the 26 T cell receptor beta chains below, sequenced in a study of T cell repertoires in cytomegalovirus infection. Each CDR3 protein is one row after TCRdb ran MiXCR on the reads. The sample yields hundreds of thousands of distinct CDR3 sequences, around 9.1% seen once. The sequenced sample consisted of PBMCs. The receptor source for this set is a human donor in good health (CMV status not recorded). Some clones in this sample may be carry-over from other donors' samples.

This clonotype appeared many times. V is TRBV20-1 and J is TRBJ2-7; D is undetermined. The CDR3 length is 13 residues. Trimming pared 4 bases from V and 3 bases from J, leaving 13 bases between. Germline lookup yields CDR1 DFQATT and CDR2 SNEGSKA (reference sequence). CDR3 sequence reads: CSAKGSSFYEQYF. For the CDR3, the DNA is TGCAGTGCTAAGGGCAGCTCTTTCTACGAGCAGTACTTC.

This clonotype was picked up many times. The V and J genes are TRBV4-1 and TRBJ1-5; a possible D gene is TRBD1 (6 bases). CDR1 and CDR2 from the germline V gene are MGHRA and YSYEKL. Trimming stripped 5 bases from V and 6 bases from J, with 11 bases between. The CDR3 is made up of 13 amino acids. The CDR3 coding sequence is TGCGCCAGCAGCAAAGGGGGGTTTCAGCCCCAGCATTTT. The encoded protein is CASSKGGFQPQHF.

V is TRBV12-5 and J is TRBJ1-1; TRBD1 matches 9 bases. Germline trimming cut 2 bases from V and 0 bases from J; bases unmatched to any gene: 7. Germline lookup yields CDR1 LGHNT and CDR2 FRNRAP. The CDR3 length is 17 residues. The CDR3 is CASGLTWTGELNTEAFF. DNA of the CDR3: TGTGCTAGTGGTTTGACCTGGACAGGGGAGCTGAACACTGAAGCTTTCTTT.

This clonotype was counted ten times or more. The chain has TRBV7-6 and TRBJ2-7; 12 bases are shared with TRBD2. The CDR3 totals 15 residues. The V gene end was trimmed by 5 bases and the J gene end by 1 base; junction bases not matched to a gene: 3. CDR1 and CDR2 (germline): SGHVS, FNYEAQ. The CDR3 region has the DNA TGTGCCAGCAGCGCACTAGCGGGGGGTTCCTACGAGCAGTACTTC. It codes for CASSALAGGSYEQYF.

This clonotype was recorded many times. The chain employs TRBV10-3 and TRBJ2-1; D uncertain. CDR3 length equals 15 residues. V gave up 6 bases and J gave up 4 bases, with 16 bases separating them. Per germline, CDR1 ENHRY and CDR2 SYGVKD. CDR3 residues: CAIRTDPLRYNEQFF. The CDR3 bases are TGTGCCATCAGGACCGACCCCCTACGATACAATGAGCAGTTCTTC.

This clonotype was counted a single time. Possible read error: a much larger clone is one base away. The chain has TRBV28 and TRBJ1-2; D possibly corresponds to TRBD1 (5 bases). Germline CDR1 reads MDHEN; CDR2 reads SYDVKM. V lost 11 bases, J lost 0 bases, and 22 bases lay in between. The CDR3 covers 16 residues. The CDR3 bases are TGTGCCGTCCCAGGACAAGGGAGAGGTTCTAACTATGGCTACACCTTC. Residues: CAVPGQGRGSNYGYTF.

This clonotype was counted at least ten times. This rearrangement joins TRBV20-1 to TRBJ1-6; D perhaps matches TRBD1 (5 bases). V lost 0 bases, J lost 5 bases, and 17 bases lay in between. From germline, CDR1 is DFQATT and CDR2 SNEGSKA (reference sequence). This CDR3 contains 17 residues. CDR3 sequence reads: CSARDATVAGDNSPLHF. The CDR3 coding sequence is TGCAGTGCTAGAGATGCGACAGTTGCGGGAGATAATTCACCCCTCCACTTT.

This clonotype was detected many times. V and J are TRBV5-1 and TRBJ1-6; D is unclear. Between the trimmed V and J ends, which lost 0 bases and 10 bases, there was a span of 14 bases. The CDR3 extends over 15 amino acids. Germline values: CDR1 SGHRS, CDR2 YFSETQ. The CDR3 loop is CASSLGQASSSPLHF. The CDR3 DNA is TGCGCCAGCAGCTTGGGGCAGGCAAGCTCCTCACCCCTCCACTTT.

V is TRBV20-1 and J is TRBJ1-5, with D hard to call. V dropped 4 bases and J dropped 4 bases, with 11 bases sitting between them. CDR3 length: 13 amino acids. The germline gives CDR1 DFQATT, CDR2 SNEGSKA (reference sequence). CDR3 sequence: CSAKFGDNQPQHF. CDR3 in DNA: TGCAGTGCTAAGTTCGGGGATAATCAGCCCCAGCATTTT.

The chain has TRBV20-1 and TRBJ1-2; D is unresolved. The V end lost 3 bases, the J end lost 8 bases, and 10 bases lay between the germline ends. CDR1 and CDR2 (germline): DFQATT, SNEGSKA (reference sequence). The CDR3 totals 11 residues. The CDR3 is CSASRSLGYTF. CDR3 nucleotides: TGCAGTGCTAGCCGATCCCTCGGCTACACCTTC.

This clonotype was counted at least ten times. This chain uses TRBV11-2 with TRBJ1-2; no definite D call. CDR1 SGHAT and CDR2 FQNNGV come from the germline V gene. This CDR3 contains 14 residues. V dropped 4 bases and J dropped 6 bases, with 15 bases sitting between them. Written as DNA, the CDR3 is TGTGCCAGCAGCTCCACGTCGGTGAGGGATGGCTACACCTTC. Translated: CASSSTSVRDGYTF.

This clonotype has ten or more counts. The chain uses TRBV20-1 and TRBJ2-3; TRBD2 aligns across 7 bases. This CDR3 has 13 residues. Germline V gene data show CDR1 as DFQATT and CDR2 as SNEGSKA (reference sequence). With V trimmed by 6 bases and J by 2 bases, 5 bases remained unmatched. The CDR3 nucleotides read TGCAGTGCACTACGGGGGGACACAGATACGCAGTATTTT. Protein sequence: CSALRGDTDTQYF.

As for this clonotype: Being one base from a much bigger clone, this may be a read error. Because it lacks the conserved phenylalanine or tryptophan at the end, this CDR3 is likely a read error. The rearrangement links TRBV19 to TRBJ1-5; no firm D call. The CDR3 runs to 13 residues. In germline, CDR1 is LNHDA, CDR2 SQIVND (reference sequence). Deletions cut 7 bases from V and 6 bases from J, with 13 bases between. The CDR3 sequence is CASKGQRLQPQHL. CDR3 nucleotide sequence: TGTGCCAGTAAGGGCCAGAGGCTTCAGCCCCAGCATTTG.

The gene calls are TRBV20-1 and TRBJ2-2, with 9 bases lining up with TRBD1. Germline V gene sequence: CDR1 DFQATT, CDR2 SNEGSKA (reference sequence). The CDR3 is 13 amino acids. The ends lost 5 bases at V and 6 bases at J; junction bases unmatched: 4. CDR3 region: CSASDRGSGELFF. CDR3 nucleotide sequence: TGCAGTGCTTCGGACAGGGGATCCGGGGAGCTGTTTTTT.

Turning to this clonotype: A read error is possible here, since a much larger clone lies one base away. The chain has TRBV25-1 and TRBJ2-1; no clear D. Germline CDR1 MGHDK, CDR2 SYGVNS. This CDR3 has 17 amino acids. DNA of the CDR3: TGTGCCAGCAGTGAATCAGTGGGCCCTAGGTCCTACAATGAGCGGTTCTTC. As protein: CASSESVGPRSYNERFF.

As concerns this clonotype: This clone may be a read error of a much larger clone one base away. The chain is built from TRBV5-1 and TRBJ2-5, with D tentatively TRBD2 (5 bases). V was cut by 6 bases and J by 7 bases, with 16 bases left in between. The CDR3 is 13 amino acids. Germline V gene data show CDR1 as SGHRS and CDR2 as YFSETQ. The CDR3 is CASKGWGGGTQYF. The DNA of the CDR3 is TGCGCCAGCAAGGGTTGGGGTGGAGGGACCCAGTACTTC.

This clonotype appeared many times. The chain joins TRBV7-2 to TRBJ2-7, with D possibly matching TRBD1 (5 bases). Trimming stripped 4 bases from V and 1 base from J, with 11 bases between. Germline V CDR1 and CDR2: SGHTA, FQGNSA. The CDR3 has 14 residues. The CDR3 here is CASSWGFPSYEQYF. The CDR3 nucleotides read TGTGCCAGCAGCTGGGGCTTTCCGTCCTACGAGCAGTACTTC.

The CDR3 DNA is TGTGCCAGCAGTGTCCTGAGGGGTAGCTCCACAGATACGCAGTATTTT. This sequence encodes CASSVLRGSSTDTQYF. The chain employs TRBV2 and TRBJ2-3; D is tentatively TRBD1 or TRBD2 (5 bases each). V lost 4 bases and J lost 2, with 16 bases in between. The CDR3 runs 16 residues. Germline-derived CDR1 and CDR2 are SNHLY and FYNNEI. Variable domain in full (rest from reference TRBV2 and TRBJ2-3): EPEVTQTPSHQVTQMGQEVILRCVPISNHLYFYWYRQILGQKVEFLVSFYNNEISEKSEIFDDQFSVERPDGSNFTLKIRSTKLEDSAMYFCASSVLRGSSTDTQYFGPGTRLTVL.

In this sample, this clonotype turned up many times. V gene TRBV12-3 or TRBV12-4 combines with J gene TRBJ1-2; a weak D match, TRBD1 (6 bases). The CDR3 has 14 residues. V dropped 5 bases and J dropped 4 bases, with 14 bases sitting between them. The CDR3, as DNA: TGTGCCAGCAGTACACCGGGACACCCCTATGGCTACACCTTC. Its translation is CASSTPGHPYGYTF.

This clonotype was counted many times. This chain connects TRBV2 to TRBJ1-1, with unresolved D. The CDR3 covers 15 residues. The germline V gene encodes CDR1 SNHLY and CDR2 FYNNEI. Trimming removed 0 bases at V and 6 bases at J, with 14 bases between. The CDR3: CASSEATGRLPEAFF. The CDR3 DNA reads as TGTGCCAGCAGTGAAGCTACCGGGAGGCTCCCTGAAGCTTTCTTT. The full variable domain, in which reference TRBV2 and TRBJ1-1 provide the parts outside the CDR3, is EPEVTQTPSHQVTQMGQEVILRCVPISNHLYFYWYRQILGQKVEFLVSFYNNEISEKSEIFDDQFSVERPDGSNFTLKIRSTKLEDSAMYFCASSEATGRLPEAFFGQGTRLTVV.

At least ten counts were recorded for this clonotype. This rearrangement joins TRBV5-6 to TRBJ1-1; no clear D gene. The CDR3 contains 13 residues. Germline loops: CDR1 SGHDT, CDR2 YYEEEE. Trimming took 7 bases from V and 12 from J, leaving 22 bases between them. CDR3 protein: CASGRLGSPSTFF. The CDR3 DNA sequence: TGTGCCAGCGGGCGGTTGGGGAGCCCTTCGACTTTCTTT.

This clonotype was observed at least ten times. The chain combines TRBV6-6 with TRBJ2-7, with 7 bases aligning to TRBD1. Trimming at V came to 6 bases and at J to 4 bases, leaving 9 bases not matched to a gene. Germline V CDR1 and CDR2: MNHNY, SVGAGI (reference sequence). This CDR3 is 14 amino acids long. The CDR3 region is CASSDTDREYEQYV. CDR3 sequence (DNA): TGTGCCAGCAGCGATACCGACAGGGAATACGAGCAGTACGTC.

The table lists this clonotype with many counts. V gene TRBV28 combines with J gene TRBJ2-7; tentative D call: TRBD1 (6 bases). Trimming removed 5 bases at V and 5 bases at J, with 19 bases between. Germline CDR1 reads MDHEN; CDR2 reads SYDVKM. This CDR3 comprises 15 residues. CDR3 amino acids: CASSTTGTRSDEQYF. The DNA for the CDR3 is TGTGCCAGCAGTACCACCGGGACACGGAGTGACGAGCAGTACTTC.

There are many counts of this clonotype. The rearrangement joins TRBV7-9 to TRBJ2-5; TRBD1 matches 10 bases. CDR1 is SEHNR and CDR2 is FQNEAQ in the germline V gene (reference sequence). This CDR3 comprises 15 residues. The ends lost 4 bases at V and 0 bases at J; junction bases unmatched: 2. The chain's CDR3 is CASSWGQGYQETQYF. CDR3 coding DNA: TGTGCCAGCAGCTGGGGACAGGGGTACCAAGAGACCCAGTACTTC.

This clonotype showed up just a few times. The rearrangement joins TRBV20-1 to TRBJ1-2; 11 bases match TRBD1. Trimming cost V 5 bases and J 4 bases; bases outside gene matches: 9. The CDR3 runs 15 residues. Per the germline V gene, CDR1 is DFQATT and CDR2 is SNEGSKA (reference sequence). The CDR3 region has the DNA TGCAGTGCTCGGGGCGGACAGGGGGCTCCCTATGGCTACACCTTC. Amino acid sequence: CSARGGQGAPYGYTF.

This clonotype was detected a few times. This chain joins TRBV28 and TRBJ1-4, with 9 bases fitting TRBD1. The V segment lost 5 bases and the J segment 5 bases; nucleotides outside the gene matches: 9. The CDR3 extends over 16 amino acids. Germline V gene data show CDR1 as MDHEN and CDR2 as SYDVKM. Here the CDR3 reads CASSRPGTGTNEKLFF. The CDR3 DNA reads TGTGCCAGCAGTCGTCCCGGGACAGGGACGAATGAAAAACTGTTTTTT.